Sequencing of this T cell receptor beta chain was carried out in a study of cytomegalovirus exposure and HLA in healthy donors. Study-level results: Common viral pathogens (according to a later analysis) appeared linked to several of the most significant clusters.

V shed 2 bases, J shed 7 bases, and the junction held 4 bases outside the gene matches. Per the germline V gene, CDR1 is PRHDT and CDR2 is FYEKMQ (reference sequence). The CDR3 extends over 13 amino acids. PCR used 60 Vbeta primers and 13 Jbeta primers. Here immunoSEQ multiplex PCR was the method, and the copy in TCRdb shows in-frame clones only, minus some. The profile covers some 120,000 clones, with roughly 86% appearing a single time and roughly 2% taken by the ten largest. In regard to this clone: The antigen remains undetermined.

Healthy donors of bone marrow made up the group. The sequence was obtained from a man aged 18 to 30 in good health and CMV-seronegative. Sequenced: PBMCs. The rearrangement joins TRBV13 to TRBJ1-2, with 7 bases that match TRBD1. Written as DNA, the CDR3 is TGTGCCAGCAGCTTAAAGGGGGCGCTTGGCTACACCTTC. This sequence encodes CASSLKGALGYTF.